This T cell receptor (beta chain) was captured in a study of regulatory T cells in long-lasting Graves disease. General study results and limits: Less diverse TCR repertoires were seen in persistent Graves' patients than in newly diagnosed ones.

To make TCR beta libraries, researchers used iRepertoire HTBI primers and Arm-PCR of CDR3 regions. Each CDR3 protein gets one entry after TCRdb re-called the multiplex PCR reads with MiXCR. The sample shows fewer than 550,000 distinct CDR3 sequences, about 16% of them seen only once. This clonotype was picked up many times. The antigen is not known. Noted time point: newly diagnosed GD, antithyroid drugs for less than 3 months. With RNA extracted from PBMCs as input, the TCR library was made. This sample was shared with a second study, whose subject was T cells in Graves' hyperthyroidism and ophthalmopathy. That study reports: Diagnostic decisions used clinical symptoms, serum thyroxine and TRAb, thyroid ultrasound and orbital computed tomography.

The clonotype comes from a woman aged 35-60 years with Graves disease. Source: peripheral blood mononuclear cells (PBMCs), taken at new diagnosis, from a patient treated with antithyroid drugs.

CDR3: CASSWGQQGYTF. DNA of the CDR3: TGTGCCAGCAGTTGGGGCCAACAGGGCTACACCTTC. This chain connects TRBV12-3 or TRBV12-4 to TRBJ1-2; D is possibly TRBD1 (5 bases). This CDR3 contains 12 residues. Trimming removed 4 bases from V and 8 bases from J, with 11 bases in between.